The source of this TCR beta chain is a study of T-cell reconstitution after alpha-beta-depleted transplantation in children. Trimming took 4 bases from V and 3 from J, leaving 22 bases between them. This CDR3 contains 16 residues. Germline-derived CDR1 and CDR2 are DFQATT and SNEGSKA (reference sequence). Study outcomes and limitations: The origin of alpha-beta T cells about two months after transplant was reportedly several hundred expanded graft clones. It was surviving recipient T cells and thymic progenitors that gave some patients high TCRbeta diversity at day 60. The main origin of T-cell counts and diversity one year after transplant was newly produced T cells.

Preparing the TCRbeta library involved the use of unique molecular identifiers. TCRdb re-called the PCR reads with MiXCR, one entry per CDR3 protein. The sample has some 460,000 distinct CDR3 sequences; 15% to 20% are singletons. This clonotype was recorded a few times. What it recognizes is unknown. The chain has TRBV20-1 and TRBJ2-7, with a tentative D call TRBD1 (5 bases). The receptor was derived from a boy in the first two years of life who had a stem cell transplant for Wiskott-Aldrich syndrome, so the T cells may come from the graft donor. Sequencing was performed on PBMCs, mostly from graft donor cells, taken 360 days after TCRalphabeta/CD19-depleted stem cell transplant. The CDR3 DNA reads as TGCAGTGCTAACGTCTTTCGCGCCAGGGCCCACTACGAGCAGTACTTC. Translating it yields CSANVFRARAHYEQYF.